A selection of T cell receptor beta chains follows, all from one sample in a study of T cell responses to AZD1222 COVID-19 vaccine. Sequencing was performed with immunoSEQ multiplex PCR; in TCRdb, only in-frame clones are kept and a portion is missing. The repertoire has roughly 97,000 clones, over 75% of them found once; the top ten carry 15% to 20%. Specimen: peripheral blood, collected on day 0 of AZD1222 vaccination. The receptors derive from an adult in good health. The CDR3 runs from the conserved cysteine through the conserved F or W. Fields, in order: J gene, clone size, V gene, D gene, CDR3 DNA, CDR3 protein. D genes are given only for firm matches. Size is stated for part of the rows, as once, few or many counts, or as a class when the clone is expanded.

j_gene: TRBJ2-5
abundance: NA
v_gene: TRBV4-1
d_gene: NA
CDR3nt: TGCGCCAGCAGCCACCGAAAGCTAGGACGTAACCAAGAGACCCAGTACTTC
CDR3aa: CASSHRKLGRNQETQYF

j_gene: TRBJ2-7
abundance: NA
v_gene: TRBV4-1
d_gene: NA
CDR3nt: TGCGCCAGCAGCCAAGGGGGTGGACAGAACCTTTACGAGCAGTACTTC
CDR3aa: CASSQGGGQNLYEQYF

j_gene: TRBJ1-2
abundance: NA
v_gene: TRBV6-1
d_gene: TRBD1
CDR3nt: TGTGCCAGCAGTGACCGCGACGGTGGGACAGGGTATGGCTACACCTTC
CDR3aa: CASSDRDGGTGYGYTF

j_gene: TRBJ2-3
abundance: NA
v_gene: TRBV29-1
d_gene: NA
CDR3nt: TGCAGCGTTGACCGGACCCAAGGTTTGGATACGCAGTATTTT
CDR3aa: CSVDRTQGLDTQYF

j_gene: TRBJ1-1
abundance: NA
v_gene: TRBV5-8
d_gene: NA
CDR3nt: TGTGCCAGCAGCTTGACAAGAGTGAACACTGAAGCTTTCTTT
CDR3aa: CASSLTRVNTEAFF

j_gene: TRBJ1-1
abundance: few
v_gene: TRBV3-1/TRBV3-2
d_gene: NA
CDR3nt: TGTGCCAGCAGCCAAGCGAGGGGTACAGTGAACACTGAAGCTTTCTTT
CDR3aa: CASSQARGTVNTEAFF

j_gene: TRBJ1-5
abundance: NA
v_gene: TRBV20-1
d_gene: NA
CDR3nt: TGCAGTGCTAGTGGCCAACAGGGATATCAGCCCCAGCATTTT
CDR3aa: CSASGQQGYQPQHF

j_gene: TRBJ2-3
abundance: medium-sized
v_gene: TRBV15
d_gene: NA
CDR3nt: TGTGCCACCAGCAGAGATCCCCCCAGGGTGGAAGATACGCAGTATTTT
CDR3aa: CATSRDPPRVEDTQYF

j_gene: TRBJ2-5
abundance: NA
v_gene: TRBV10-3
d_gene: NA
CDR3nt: TGTGCCATCAGTGACCGGCTGGCAGGGGAGACCCAGTACTTC
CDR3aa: CAISDRLAGETQYF

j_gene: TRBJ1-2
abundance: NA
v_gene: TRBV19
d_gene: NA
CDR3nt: TGTGCCAGTAGTCCAGGCAGGGACTATGGCTACACCTTC
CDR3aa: CASSPGRDYGYTF

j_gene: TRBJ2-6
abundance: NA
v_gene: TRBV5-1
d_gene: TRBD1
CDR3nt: TGCGCCAGCAGCTTGGAGAGCACAGGGGGCGGCGTCCTGACTTTC
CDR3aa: CASSLESTGGGVLTF

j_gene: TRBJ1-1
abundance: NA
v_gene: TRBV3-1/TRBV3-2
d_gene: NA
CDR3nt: TGTGCCAGCGCGGACTCGAACACTGAAGCTTTCTTT
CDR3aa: CASADSNTEAFF